This is a list of T cell receptor beta chains from one sample in a study of blood T cell repertoires in COVID-19. Profiling relied on immunoSEQ multiplex PCR, and the TCRdb table lists in-frame clones only, not all of them. The table lists some 110,000 clones, around 90% of them singletons. Sequencing was done on a sample of peripheral blood. The receptor set was obtained from a man aged 50 or older with COVID-19, enrolled during active disease. Both conserved end residues are part of each CDR3. The D gene is left open where the match is weak. A row's size may be missing; if present it is once, few, many or a size class.

abundance: .
d_gene: TRBD1
j_gene: TRBJ2-2
v_gene: TRBV28
CDR3nt: TGTGCCAGCACAGGAAGCCGCAGGGGGCCGTCCGGGGAGCTGTTTTTT
CDR3aa: CASTGSRRGPSGELFF

abundance: .
d_gene: .
j_gene: TRBJ2-5
v_gene: TRBV5-1
CDR3nt: TGCGCCAGCAGCTACACAGGGAAGGAGACCCAGTACTTC
CDR3aa: CASSYTGKETQYF

abundance: .
d_gene: TRBD1
j_gene: TRBJ2-1
v_gene: TRBV29-1
CDR3nt: TGCAGCGTAGAACAGGGGGCAGGCAATGAGCAGTTCTTC
CDR3aa: CSVEQGAGNEQFF

abundance: .
d_gene: TRBD1
j_gene: TRBJ1-1
v_gene: TRBV5-4
CDR3nt: TGTGCCAGCAGCTTGGAACAGGGGGCCACTGAAGCTTTCTTT
CDR3aa: CASSLEQGATEAFF

abundance: .
d_gene: TRBD2
j_gene: TRBJ2-2
v_gene: TRBV18
CDR3nt: TGTGCCAGCTCACCCCCTAGCGGGGGGGCCGGGGAGCTGTTTTTT
CDR3aa: CASSPPSGGAGELFF

abundance: .
d_gene: TRBD2
j_gene: TRBJ2-1
v_gene: TRBV5-4
CDR3nt: TGTGCCAGCAGCTTCCGCGGGAGGGACTACAATGAGCAGTTCTTC
CDR3aa: CASSFRGRDYNEQFF

abundance: .
d_gene: TRBD1
j_gene: TRBJ2-5
v_gene: TRBV2
CDR3nt: TGTGCCAGCAGGGCCGGGACAGCCACACAAGAGACCCAGTACTTC
CDR3aa: CASRAGTATQETQYF

abundance: .
d_gene: TRBD2
j_gene: TRBJ2-5
v_gene: TRBV3-1/TRBV3-2
CDR3nt: TGTGCCAGCAGCCAAGGAAACCGAAGACTAGCAGGTTCAGAGACCCAGTACTTC
CDR3aa: CASSQGNRRLAGSETQYF

abundance: .
d_gene: TRBD2
j_gene: TRBJ2-7
v_gene: TRBV6-1
CDR3nt: TGTGCCAGCAGTGAAGTGGTGGGGCGGGGGGCTGGGGAGCAGTACTTC
CDR3aa: CASSEVVGRGAGEQYF

abundance: .
d_gene: TRBD2
j_gene: TRBJ2-1
v_gene: TRBV5-4
CDR3nt: TGTGCCAGCAGCTCAAGACTAGCGGAGTACAATGAGCAGTTCTTC
CDR3aa: CASSSRLAEYNEQFF

abundance: .
d_gene: TRBD2
j_gene: TRBJ2-2
v_gene: TRBV14
CDR3nt: TGTGCCAGCAGCCAAAGGTTCGGGAGGGCCGGGGAGCTGTTTTTT
CDR3aa: CASSQRFGRAGELFF

abundance: .
d_gene: TRBD2
j_gene: TRBJ2-1
v_gene: TRBV7-3
CDR3nt: TGTGCCAGCAGCTTAGGACTAGCGGGAAGCGATGAGCAGTTCTTC
CDR3aa: CASSLGLAGSDEQFF

abundance: few
d_gene: .
j_gene: TRBJ1-1
v_gene: TRBV10-3
CDR3nt: TGTGCCATCAGTGAAGACAGCCCGAACACTGAAGCTTTCTTT
CDR3aa: CAISEDSPNTEAFF

abundance: few
d_gene: TRBD2
j_gene: TRBJ2-1
v_gene: TRBV5-1
CDR3nt: TGCGCCAGCAGCTACGGGACTAGCGGGGCCTACAATGAGCAGTTCTTC
CDR3aa: CASSYGTSGAYNEQFF

abundance: .
d_gene: .
j_gene: TRBJ2-2
v_gene: TRBV7-2
CDR3nt: TGTGCCAGCAGCTTAGTTTCGGGGGGCGTTTACGGGGAGCTGTTTTTT
CDR3aa: CASSLVSGGVYGELFF

abundance: .
d_gene: .
j_gene: TRBJ2-7
v_gene: TRBV16
CDR3nt: TGTGCCAGCAGCCAATCGTACCAGTTCTACGAGCAGTACTTC
CDR3aa: CASSQSYQFYEQYF

abundance: .
d_gene: TRBD1
j_gene: TRBJ2-7
v_gene: TRBV19
CDR3nt: TGTGCCACTTCACAGGGGACCAACTACGAGCAGTACTTC
CDR3aa: CATSQGTNYEQYF